This T cell receptor (beta chain) emerged from a study of cytomegalovirus exposure and HLA in healthy donors. Profiled with immunoSEQ multiplex PCR; TCRdb holds only in-frame clones, not every one. The sample carries about 98,000 clones, around nine tenths recorded once. Separate from the 666-subject first cohort was the roughly 130-subject validation cohort, to which the donors belonged. General study points: Most TCR sequences were uncommon, yet certain public TCRs appeared in many donors. The study put 150 or so TCR beta chains on its list as cytomegalovirus-associated. In vitro work confirmed that three CMV-associated chains recognize CMV antigens.

Comment on this clone: Its antigen is not identified.

The sample consisted of PBMCs. This receptor was taken from a woman aged 25 to 39 in good health and CMV-seronegative.

CDR3 nucleotide sequence: TGTGCCAGTAGTCAACTAGCGGTGAGGGGTGAGCAGTTCTTC. It specifies CASSQLAVRGEQFF. The chain employs TRBV19 and TRBJ2-1; 8 nucleotides agree with TRBD2. Germline V gives CDR1 LNHDA, CDR2 SQIVND (reference sequence). Trimming removed 5 bases from V and 9 bases from J; junction bases left unmatched: 9. The CDR3 consists of 14 residues.